The 30 T cell receptor beta chains given below trace back to one sample, sequenced in a study of shared clonotypes between healthy human individuals. Sequenced by immunoSEQ multiplex PCR; TCRdb stores in-frame clones only, minus some. The sample holds around 2.1 million clones; 90% to 97% are singletons and the top ten take 0.13%. The sequenced sample consisted of naive CD4+ T cells sorted from blood. Described subset: CD45RA+ positively selected. All receptors come from a man in his late teens or twenties in good health.

The chain carries TRBV29-1 and TRBJ1-4, with 7 bases lining up with TRBD1. Germline V gene data show CDR1 as SQVTM and CDR2 as ANQGSEA. V lost 2 bases, J lost 0 bases, and 0 bases stayed unmatched. CDR3 length equals 14 residues. The CDR3 spells CSVETGATNEKLFF. CDR3 sequence (DNA): TGCAGCGTTGAAACAGGGGCAACTAATGAAAAACTGTTTTTT.

V usage is TRBV6-4 and J usage is TRBJ1-6; weak D call: TRBD1 (6 bases). CDR3 length: 14 residues. The germline CDR1 and CDR2 sequences are MRHNA and SNTAGT. Trimming removed 11 bases from V and 7 bases from J, with 18 bases in between. In DNA form, the CDR3 reads TGTGCCTTATGGGGGGGCGGCTGGAATTCACCCCTCCACTTT. Residues: CALWGGGWNSPLHF.

The J gene is TRBJ2-3, the V gene TRBV6-1; D perhaps matches TRBD2 (5 bases). V was pared by 3 bases and J by 6 bases, with 13 bases between. Germline lookup yields CDR1 MNHNS and CDR2 SASEGT. This CDR3 region has 14 residues. Here the CDR3 DNA reads TGTGCCAGCAGTGAGAATCGGGGAGCGGATACGCAGTATTTT. Translating gives CASSENRGADTQYF.

The chain links TRBV10-1 to TRBJ1-5; weak D call: TRBD1 (5 bases). Trimming pared 4 bases from V and 3 bases from J, leaving 7 bases between. Germline V gene sequence: CDR1 WNHNN, CDR2 SYGVQD (reference sequence). This CDR3 has 13 amino acids. This CDR3 reads CASSAGFNQPQHF. CDR3 bases: TGCGCCAGCAGTGCAGGGTTCAATCAGCCCCAGCATTTT.

The genes are TRBV6-6 and TRBJ2-5; 9 bases match TRBD2. The J call may be incorrect, as the DNA end agrees better with TRBJ2-7. CDR1 MNHNY and CDR2 SVGAGI come from the germline V gene (reference sequence). The CDR3 totals 15 residues. The DNA of the CDR3 is TGTGCCAGCAGTTACGAGACTAGCGGCTCCTACGAGCAGTACTTC. Translating it yields CASSYETSGSYEQYF.

The chain combines TRBV7-9 with TRBJ2-2; no firm D call. The CDR3 has 13 amino acids. Trimming took off 0 bases at V and 6 bases at J, with 5 bases between the two ends. Per germline, CDR1 SEHNR and CDR2 FQNEAQ (reference sequence). CDR3 bases: TGTGCCAGCAGCTTAGCTTCCTCCGGGGAGCTGTTTTTT. Amino acid sequence: CASSLASSGELFF. The variable domain in full, with the rest retrieved from reference TRBV7-9 and TRBJ2-2, is DTGVSQNPRHKITKRGQNVTFRCDPISEHNRLYWYRQTLGQGPEFLTYFQNEAQLEKSRLLSDRFSAERPKGSFSTLEIQRTEQGDSAMYLCASSLASSGELFFGEGSRLTVL.

This chain connects TRBV7-9 to TRBJ1-1; TRBD1 agrees at 10 bases. Germline lookup yields CDR1 SEHNR and CDR2 FQNEAQ (reference sequence). The V gene end was trimmed by 5 bases and the J gene end by 4 bases; junction bases not matched to a gene: 7. The CDR3 sequence is 15 residues long. The CDR3 spells CASSRWDRGITEAFF. The CDR3 DNA reads as TGTGCCAGCAGCCGATGGGACAGGGGTATCACTGAAGCTTTCTTT. The full variable domain, its missing parts supplied by reference TRBV7-9 and TRBJ1-1, is DTGVSQNPRHKITKRGQNVTFRCDPISEHNRLYWYRQTLGQGPEFLTYFQNEAQLEKSRLLSDRFSAERPKGSFSTLEIQRTEQGDSAMYLCASSRWDRGITEAFFGQGTRLTVV.

CDR3 residues: CARSGLGTLAHNEQFF. The CDR3 coding sequence is TGTGCCAGAAGCGGGCTGGGGACTCTGGCCCACAATGAGCAGTTCTTC. The V gene is TRBV5-3, the J gene TRBJ2-1, with D perhaps TRBD2 (6 bases). TRBV5-3 carries the ORF label, with uncertain function. Trimming took 4 bases from V and 5 from J, leaving 19 bases between them. CDR3 length equals 16 residues.

This chain links TRBV2 with TRBJ2-3; D perhaps matches TRBD2 (5 bases). This CDR3 has 14 amino acids. The germline V gene has CDR1 SNHLY and CDR2 FYNNEI. V lost 10 bases and J lost 1, with 15 bases in between. The CDR3 sequence is CATRVLDRTDTQYF. CDR3 DNA sequence: TGTGCCACCAGAGTACTAGACCGCACAGATACGCAGTATTTT.

For this clone: This sample includes further DNA sequences coding for the same CDR3. This rearrangement joins TRBV7-2 to TRBJ2-2, with D perhaps TRBD1 or TRBD2 (5 bases each). The V end lost 5 bases, the J end lost 6 bases, and 10 bases lay between the germline ends. The CDR3 contains 13 residues. Looked up from germline, CDR1 is SGHTA and CDR2 is FQGNSA. This CDR3 reads CASSPQGPGELFF. CDR3 DNA: TGTGCCAGCAGCCCCCAGGGACCCGGGGAGCTGTTTTTT. Based on the CDR3 plus reference TRBV7-2 and TRBJ2-2, the full variable domain is GAGVSQSPSNKVTEKGKDVELRCDPISGHTALYWYRQSLGQGLEFLIYFQGNSAPDKSGLPSDRFSAERTGGSVSTLTIQRTQQEDSAVYLCASSPQGPGELFFGEGSRLTVL.

The chain carries TRBV29-1 and TRBJ2-7; 9 nucleotides match TRBD1. The CDR3 has 14 residues. CDR1 is SQVTM and CDR2 is ANQGSEA in the germline V gene. V shed 5 bases, J shed 0 bases, and the junction held 5 bases outside the gene matches. The CDR3 region is CSVTRDRASYEQYF. The DNA for the CDR3 is TGCAGCGTTACCCGGGACAGGGCCTCCTACGAGCAGTACTTC.

J is TRBJ1-5 and V is TRBV7-9, with 7 bases aligning to TRBD1. Germline trimming cut 5 bases from V and 2 bases from J; bases unmatched to any gene: 3. Germline assignment: CDR1 SEHNR and CDR2 FQNEAQ (reference sequence). This CDR3 is built from 14 residues. The CDR3 coding sequence is TGTGCCAGCAGCCGGGACAGTCGCAATCAGCCCCAGCATTTT. Protein sequence: CASSRDSRNQPQHF.

V usage is TRBV2 and J usage is TRBJ2-2; 10 nucleotides match TRBD1. CDR1 and CDR2 (germline): SNHLY, FYNNEI. With 4 bases clipped from V and 5 bases from J, the junction kept 4 bases outside the gene matches. This CDR3 comprises 15 residues. The CDR3 sequence is CASSGQGARTGELFF. The CDR3 DNA sequence: TGTGCCAGCAGTGGACAGGGGGCCCGGACCGGGGAGCTGTTTTTT.

This chain joins TRBV5-8 and TRBJ2-5, with a weak D call TRBD1 (6 bases). Germline V gene data show CDR1 as SGHTS and CDR2 as YDEGEE. V was shortened by 0 bases and J by 2 bases, with 8 bases between the two germline ends. The CDR3 length is 14 residues. CDR3 DNA sequence: TGTGCCAGCAGCTTGGCAGGGGTGCAAGAGACCCAGTACTTC. It codes for CASSLAGVQETQYF.

This clone was found once. The chain joins TRBV28 to TRBJ2-4; D might be TRBD1 (6 bases). CDR1 and CDR2 from the germline V gene are MDHEN and SYDVKM. The CDR3 covers 15 residues. The ends were cut back, 5 bases at V and 6 bases at J, with 17 bases in the middle. CDR3 sequence: CASSLDRNSVNIQYF. The CDR3 nucleotides read TGTGCCAGCAGTCTAGACAGGAATTCTGTAAACATTCAGTACTTC. The full variable domain, with the rest looked up from reference TRBV28 and TRBJ2-4, is DVKVTQSSRYLVKRTGEKVFLECVQDMDHENMFWYRQDPGLGLRLIYFSYDVKMKEKGDIPEGYSVSREKKERFSLILESASTNQTSMYLCASSLDRNSVNIQYFGAGTRLSVL.

The V call is TRBV5-1, the J call TRBJ2-5; D remains ambiguous. CDR3 length: 14 residues. The V end lost 4 bases, the J end lost 2 bases, and 12 bases lay between the germline ends. Looked up from germline, CDR1 is SGHRS and CDR2 is YFSETQ. The CDR3 DNA reads TGCGCCAGCAGCGCCTTGGGGTGGCAAGAGACCCAGTACTTC. It encodes CASSALGWQETQYF.

The V call is TRBV6-5, the J call TRBJ1-1; D not resolved. The CDR3 loop spans 16 amino acids. Trimming shortened V by 2 bases and J by 0 bases, and 13 bases separated the two germline ends. Germline assignment: CDR1 MNHEY and CDR2 SVGAGI. CDR3 in amino acids: CASSYHSVNLNTEAFF. The CDR3, as DNA: TGTGCCAGCAGTTACCACTCGGTGAACTTGAACACTGAAGCTTTCTTT.

This sequence joins TRBV9 and TRBJ1-3; D is unresolved. Germline-derived CDR1 and CDR2 are SGDLS and YYNGEE. CDR3 length: 13 residues. Trimming pared 0 bases from V and 11 bases from J, leaving 12 bases between. CDR3 sequence reads: CASSVVEVGPIYF. The CDR3 DNA reads as TGTGCCAGCAGCGTAGTGGAGGTAGGGCCCATATATTTT.

The chain's CDR3 is CASSLGESRSPLHF. CDR3 coding DNA: TGCGCCAGCAGCTTGGGGGAGAGCAGGTCACCCCTCCACTTT. J is TRBJ1-6 and V is TRBV5-1; D is undetermined. Germline V gene lookup returns CDR1 SGHRS and CDR2 YFSETQ. The CDR3 is 14 residues long. Trimming removed 0 bases from V and 10 bases from J, with 11 bases in between.

The rearrangement joins TRBV6-6 to TRBJ1-2; D may be TRBD1 (5 bases). Germline assignment: CDR1 MNHNY and CDR2 SVGAGI (reference sequence). This CDR3 contains 14 residues. With 4 bases removed from V and 4 bases from J, the gap between germline ends came to 13 bases. CDR3 loop: CASSWDPEVYGYTF. The CDR3, as DNA: TGTGCCAGCAGTTGGGACCCGGAGGTCTATGGCTACACCTTC.

This chain joins TRBV7-2 and TRBJ2-7, with D perhaps TRBD2 (5 bases). CDR3 size: 14 residues. Germline V lookup: CDR1 SGHTA, CDR2 FQGNSA. V was pared by 2 bases and J by 3 bases, with 11 bases between. CDR3 in amino acids: CASSLHVGGYEQYF. CDR3 sequence (DNA): TGTGCCAGCAGCTTACACGTAGGAGGCTACGAGCAGTACTTC.

Note on this clone: The same CDR3 is also encoded by other DNA sequences in this sample. The chain recombines TRBV5-1 with TRBJ1-3, with TRBD1 as a possible D gene (6 bases). This CDR3 has 15 amino acids. Per the germline V gene, CDR1 is SGHRS and CDR2 is YFSETQ. With 4 bases removed from V and 0 bases from J, the gap between germline ends came to 11 bases. The CDR3 DNA reads TGCGCCAGCAGCGGCACAGGGTTCTCTGGAAACACCATATATTTT. It encodes CASSGTGFSGNTIYF.

The CDR3 region has the DNA TGTGCCAGCAGCTTGGCGCTCCTTTGGACCCGGATTGAGACCCAGTACTTC. Protein product: CASSLALLWTRIETQYF. This sequence joins TRBV5-6 and TRBJ2-5; D gene ambiguous. Trimming took off 0 bases at V and 5 bases at J, with 20 bases between the two ends. The V gene's germline CDR1 is SGHDT and CDR2 YYEEEE. The CDR3 spans 17 residues.

The rearrangement uses TRBV11-2 and TRBJ1-3; no reliable D call. V dropped 4 bases and J dropped 4 bases, with 8 bases sitting between them. The CDR3 covers 13 residues. In germline, CDR1 is SGHAT, CDR2 FQNNGV. CDR3 bases: TGTGCCAGCAGCTGGGAAGACGGAAACACCATATATTTT. This gives the protein CASSWEDGNTIYF.

DNA for the CDR3: TGTGCCAGCAGTTTAAGGACAGTCCGGGTTCAGCCCCAGCATTTT. Translated: CASSLRTVRVQPQHF. V gene TRBV28 combines with J gene TRBJ1-5; D perhaps matches TRBD1 (6 bases). The CDR3 totals 15 residues. The V gene's germline CDR1 is MDHEN and CDR2 SYDVKM. Trimming removed 2 bases at V and 6 bases at J, with 14 bases between.

CDR3 sequence: CAIGAGSGGSETQYF. The CDR3 nucleotides read TGTGCCATCGGGGCGGGTAGCGGGGGCTCGGAGACCCAGTACTTC. The chain uses TRBV10-3 and TRBJ2-5; 9 bases fit TRBD2. The CDR3 is made up of 15 amino acids. With 8 bases clipped from V and 5 bases from J, the junction kept 12 bases outside the gene matches. Germline loops: CDR1 ENHRY, CDR2 SYGVKD.

This clone was seen just once. The chain couples TRBV19 to TRBJ1-2; no definite D call. The CDR3 is 15 residues long. V was clipped by 4 bases and J by 2 bases, with 14 bases between them. Germline CDR1 is LNHDA and CDR2 is SQIVND (reference sequence). CDR3 region: CASSTRERSNYGYTF. In nucleotides, the CDR3 is TGTGCCAGTAGTACCCGGGAACGCTCCAACTATGGCTACACCTTC.

This chain links TRBV6-1 with TRBJ2-1; TRBD2 matches at 8 bases. Germline CDR1 reads MNHNS; CDR2 reads SASEGT. The J segment lost 6 bases and the V segment lost 2 bases, leaving 18 bases of the junction unmatched. This CDR3 comprises 19 residues. Written as DNA, the CDR3 is TGTGCCAGCAGTGAAAGGAGGGGGAGTAGACTTGCGGGAGGCAATGAGCAGTTCTTC. Translated: CASSERRGSRLAGGNEQFF.

Details on this clone: Distinct nucleotide sequences in the sample also encode this CDR3. CDR3 region: CASSVGAGGRTDTQYF. The DNA for the CDR3 is TGTGCCAGCAGCGTAGGAGCGGGGGGCCGCACAGATACGCAGTATTTT. J is TRBJ2-3 and V is TRBV9; 9 nucleotides line up with TRBD2. Germline trimming cut 0 bases from V and 1 base from J; bases unmatched to any gene: 3. There are 16 residues in the CDR3. Per the germline V gene, CDR1 is SGDLS and CDR2 is YYNGEE.

This clone was counted once. The chain employs TRBV5-1 and TRBJ2-7, with TRBD2 matching 16 bases. The CDR3 sequence is 18 residues long. V dropped 2 bases and J dropped 2; count of bases not matched to a gene: 7. The germline V gene has CDR1 SGHRS and CDR2 YFSETQ. The CDR3: CASSFYGTSGRATYEQYF. The CDR3 bases are TGCGCCAGCAGCTTTTACGGGACTAGCGGGAGGGCCACCTACGAGCAGTACTTC.